This TCR beta chain was profiled in a study of T cell responses to AZD1222 COVID-19 vaccine. Study results and caveats: Distributed over spike, vaccine-associated CD4 TCRs predominated at 160-218 and 743-854. White British people made up most donors, females outnumbered males, and clonal diversity was possibly underestimated. Per reports, nearly half of all spike-specific TCRs target regions that are unmutated in variants.

The repertoire was sequenced with immunoSEQ multiplex PCR; TCRdb's copy has only in-frame clones and lacks some. The sample shows roughly 180,000 clones, approximately 91% of them seen only once. As for this clone: Its antigen is unidentified.

Both about-4-week and about-12-week second-dose recipients were combined. With V trimmed by 4 bases and J by 0 bases, 6 bases remained unmatched. Germline CDR1 is SGHRS and CDR2 is YFSETQ. This CDR3 has 17 amino acids. Sequences were derived from peripheral blood, sampled 28 days after the second AZD1222 dose. This sequence was found in an adult who received the AZD1222 COVID-19 vaccine. The V and J genes are TRBV5-1 and TRBJ2-7, with 14 bases that match TRBD2. DNA for the CDR3: TGCGCCAGCAGCCCGGCCGGGACTAGCGGGGGCTCCTACGAGCAGTACTTC. Protein: CASSPAGTSGGSYEQYF.